In its sample, the clone carrying this T cell receptor beta chain was seen once. The data belong to a study of blood T cell repertoires in COVID-19. Study context: Some COVID-19 samples were acute and others convalescent; all came from the United States, Italy and Spain.

As originally analysed: The assay estimated nucleated cells by amplifying reference gene primers. Assay: immunoSEQ multiplex PCR; the TCRdb copy retains only in-frame clones and omits some. V and J calls and clone size are copied from that table; D and trimming were computed from the DNA. This table has 150,000 to 200,000 clones, 80% to 85% appearing once. Germline CDR1 reads SGHRS; CDR2 reads YFSETQ. The V end was cut by 5 bases, the J end by 2 bases, with 16 bases between. This CDR3 contains 15 residues. Sequencing was done on a sample of peripheral blood. The clonotype comes from a woman aged 70 to 79 with COVID-19, enrolled during active disease. The chain is built from TRBV5-1 and TRBJ1-1, with D perhaps TRBD1 (6 bases). In nucleotides, the CDR3 is TGCGCCAGCAGACTCCAGGGGATCGGAAACACTGAAGCTTTCTTT. The encoded protein is CASRLQGIGNTEAFF.